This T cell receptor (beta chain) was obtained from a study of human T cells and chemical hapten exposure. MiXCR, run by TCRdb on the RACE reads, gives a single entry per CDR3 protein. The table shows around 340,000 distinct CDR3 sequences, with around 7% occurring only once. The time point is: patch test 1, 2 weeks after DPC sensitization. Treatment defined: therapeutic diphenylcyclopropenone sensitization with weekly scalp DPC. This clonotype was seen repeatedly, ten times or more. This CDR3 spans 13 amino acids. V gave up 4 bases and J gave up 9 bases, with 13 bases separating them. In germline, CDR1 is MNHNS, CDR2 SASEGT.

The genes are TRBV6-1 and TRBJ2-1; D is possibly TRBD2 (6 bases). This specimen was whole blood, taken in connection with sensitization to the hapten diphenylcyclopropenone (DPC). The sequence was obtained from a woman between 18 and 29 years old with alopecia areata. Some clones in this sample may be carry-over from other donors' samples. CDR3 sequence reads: CASSVRAGSEQFF. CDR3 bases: TGTGCCAGCAGTGTTAGGGCGGGGAGTGAGCAGTTCTTC.